This entry is about one TCR beta chain. Its antigen is currently unknown. This CDR3 contains 12 residues. Trimming took off 2 bases at V and 6 bases at J, with 8 bases between the two ends. Germline V gene sequence: CDR1 LGHNA, CDR2 YNFKEQ. Before the COVID-19 pandemic, during about 2011-2019, CD4+ T cells were taken from unexposed donors. CD4+ T cells were isolated from the cells after around eleven days of culture. Method: immunoSEQ multiplex PCR; TCRdb's copy keeps in-frame clones and lacks some. The sample lists roughly 10,000 clones; about three quarters were seen once. This record belongs to a study of CD4 T cells in relation to SARS-CoV-2 and coronaviruses. For the study at large: ViraFEST: approximately eleven-day antigen culture of PBMCs, then TCR beta CDR3 sequencing. Controls used an HIV-1 Nef peptide pool or no peptide. The HLA restriction of the shared crossreactive spike epitopes was mapped.

The sequencing sample was made of CD4+ T cells from PBMCs, cultured in vitro. This clonotype originated in a human donor in good health. The V gene is TRBV4-2, the J gene TRBJ2-7, with a possible D match to TRBD1 (6 bases). This chain's CDR3 is CASSQTGSEQYF. As DNA, the CDR3 is TGTGCCAGCAGCCAAACAGGGTCCGAGCAGTACTTC.